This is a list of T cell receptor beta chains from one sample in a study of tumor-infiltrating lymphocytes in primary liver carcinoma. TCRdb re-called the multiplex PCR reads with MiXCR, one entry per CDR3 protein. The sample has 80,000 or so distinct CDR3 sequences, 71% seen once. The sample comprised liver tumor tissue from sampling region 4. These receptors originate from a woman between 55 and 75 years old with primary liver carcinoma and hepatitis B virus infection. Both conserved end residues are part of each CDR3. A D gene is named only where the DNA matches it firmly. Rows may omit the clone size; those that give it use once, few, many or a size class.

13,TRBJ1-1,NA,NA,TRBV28,TGTACCAGCAGTTTGGGAGACAAATTTGAAGCTTTCTTT,CTSSLGDKFEAFF
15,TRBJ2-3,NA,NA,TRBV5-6,TGTGCCAGCAACCGAGCCCCTTTTAGCGCAGGTACGCAGTATTTT,CASNRAPFSAGTQYF
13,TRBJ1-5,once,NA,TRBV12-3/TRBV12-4,TGTGCCAGCAGCGTCGGAGGGTATCAGCCCCAGCATTTT,CASSVGGYQPQHF
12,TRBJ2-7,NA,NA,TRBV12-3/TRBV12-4,TGTGCCAGCAGTTATGGGTTCCATGAGCAGTACTTC,CASSYGFHEQYF
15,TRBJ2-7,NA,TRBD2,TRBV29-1,TGCAGCGGCCGCGGGGGGCCCATCATCTCCTACGAGCAGTACTTC,CSGRGGPIISYEQYF
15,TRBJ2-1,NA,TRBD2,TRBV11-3,TGTGTCAGCAGCCAGACTAGCGGAGCTTACAATGAACAGTTCTTC,CVSSQTSGAYNEQFF
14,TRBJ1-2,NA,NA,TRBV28,TGTGCTAGCAGTTCTGGGCCTACTAACTATGGCTACACCTTC,CASSSGPTNYGYTF
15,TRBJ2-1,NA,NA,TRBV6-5,TGTGCCAGCAGTACCGGACAGCCGACCTACAATGAACAGATCTTC,CASSTGQPTYNEQIF
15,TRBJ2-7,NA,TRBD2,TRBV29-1,TGCAGTGTTGTTACCTTGGGACTAGTGGCCTACGAGCAGTACTTC,CSVVTLGLVAYEQYF
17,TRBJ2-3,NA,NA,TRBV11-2,TGTGCCAGCTCCTCGGTAGTGGGGGTGCCTAGCACGGATACGCAGTATTTT,CASSSVVGVPSTDTQYF
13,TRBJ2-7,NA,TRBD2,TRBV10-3,TGTGCCATCAGTCTCGGGGACTACTACGAGCAGTACTTC,CAISLGDYYEQYF
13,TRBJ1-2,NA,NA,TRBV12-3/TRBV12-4,TGTGCCAGCAGTCTTACCAGCCCTGGGGACTTCACCTTC,CASSLTSPGDFTF
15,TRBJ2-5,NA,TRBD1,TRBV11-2,TGTGTCAGCAGCTTAATGACAGGGGAAGGGGAGACCCAGTATTTC,CVSSLMTGEGETQYF
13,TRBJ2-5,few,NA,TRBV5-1,TGCGCCAGCAGTATTTGGGGAGTTGAGACCCAGTACTTC,CASSIWGVETQYF
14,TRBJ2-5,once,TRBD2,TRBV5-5,TGTGCCAGCAGCCTACTAGCGGACCAAGAGATCCGGTACTTC,CASSLLADQEIRYF
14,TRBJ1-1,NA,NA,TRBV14,TGTGCCAGCAGTCCGGCTGGTGTGGACACTGAAGCTTTGTTT,CASSPAGVDTEALF
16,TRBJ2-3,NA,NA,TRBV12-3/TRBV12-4,TGTGCCAGCAGTGACGTAGGGGCGGGAAGGGCCTATACGCAGTATTTT,CASSDVGAGRAYTQYF
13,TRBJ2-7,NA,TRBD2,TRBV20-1,TGCAGTCCAGCGGGAGGGCCTTCCTACGAGCAGTACTTC,CSPAGGPSYEQYF
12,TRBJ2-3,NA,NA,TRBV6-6,TGTGACAGCAGCATCAGCACAGATACACAGTATTTT,CDSSISTDTQYF
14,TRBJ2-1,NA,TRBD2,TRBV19,TGTGCCAGTAGTATCGCTAGCGGGAAATATGAGCAGTTCTTC,CASSIASGKYEQFF
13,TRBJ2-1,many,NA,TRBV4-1,TGCGCCAGCAGCCATGGCGCCTACAATGAGCAGTTCTTC,CASSHGAYNEQFF
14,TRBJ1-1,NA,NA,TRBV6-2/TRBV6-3,TGTGCCAGCAACCTCCCTGAAGGAGGCACTGAAGCTTTCTTT,CASNLPEGGTEAFF
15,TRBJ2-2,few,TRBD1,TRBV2,TGTGCCAGCATTCCGGGACAGGGGGCAGCCGGGGAGCTGTTTTTT,CASIPGQGAAGELFF
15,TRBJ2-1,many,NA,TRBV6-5,TGTGCCAGCAGTTGGGGGCGGGATCAGGTCAATGAGCAGTTCTTC,CASSWGRDQVNEQFF
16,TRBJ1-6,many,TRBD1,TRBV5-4,TGTGCCAGCAGCCATCCAGGGACAGGGAAGGATTCACCCCTCCACTTT,CASSHPGTGKDSPLHF
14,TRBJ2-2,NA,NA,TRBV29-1,TGCAGCGTTGGACTAACGTTAAACGCCGGGGAGCTGTTTTTT,CSVGLTLNAGELFF
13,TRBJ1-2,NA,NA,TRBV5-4,TGTGCAAGCAGCATAGGGACTGAATGTGGCTACACCTTC,CASSIGTECGYTF
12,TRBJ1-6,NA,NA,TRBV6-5,TGTGCCAGCAGCATTAGCCAGGGGCCCCTCCACTTT,CASSISQGPLHF
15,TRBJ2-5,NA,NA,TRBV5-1,TGCGCCAGCAGCTTGTACAGGATGACAGGAGAGACCCAATACTTC,CASSLYRMTGETQYF
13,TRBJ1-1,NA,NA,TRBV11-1,TGTGCCAGCAGTTTCAACAGCCGGTCTGAAGCTTTATTT,CASSFNSRSEALF
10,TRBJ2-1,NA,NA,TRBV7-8,TGTGTCAGCAGCTTAGTAGAGCAGTTCTTC,CVSSLVEQFF
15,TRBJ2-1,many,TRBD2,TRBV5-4,TGTGCCAGCAGCCCACGTGGCGGGAGGGCAAATGAGCAGTTCTTC,CASSPRGGRANEQFF
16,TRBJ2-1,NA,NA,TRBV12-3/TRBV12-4,TGTGCCAGCAGTTTTTTGGCTAGCTGGAGGGACAACGAGCAGTTCTTC,CASSFLASWRDNEQFF
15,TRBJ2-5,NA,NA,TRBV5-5,TGTACCAGCAGCTTTGGACTCATGGACCAAGAGACACAGTACTTC,CTSSFGLMDQETQYF
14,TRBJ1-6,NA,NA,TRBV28,TGTGCCAGCAGTTTAATAGGGCGTAATTTAGCCCTCCACTTT,CASSLIGRNLALHF
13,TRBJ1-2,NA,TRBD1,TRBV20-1,TGCAGTGGAGAACGGGACAGGGGTGTCGGCTACACCTTC,CSGERDRGVGYTF
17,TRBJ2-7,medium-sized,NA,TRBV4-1,TGCGCCAGCAGCCAAGACCGCGGCGGAGTTGGGACCTACGAGCAGTACTTC,CASSQDRGGVGTYEQYF
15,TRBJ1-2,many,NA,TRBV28,TGTGCCAGCAGTTCCTCGACATCAGCCCTCTATGGCTACACCTTC,CASSSSTSALYGYTF
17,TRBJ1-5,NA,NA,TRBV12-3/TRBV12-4,TGTGCCAGCAATTTTTTAGGGGCGAGGTATAGCAATCAGCCCCAGCGTTTT,CASNFLGARYSNQPQRF
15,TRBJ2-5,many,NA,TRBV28,TGTGCCAGCAGCCCGGGACATTCCCAGGGAGAGACCCAGTACTTC,CASSPGHSQGETQYF
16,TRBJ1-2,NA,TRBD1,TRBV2,TGTGCCAGCAGTGAAGCGCTTCGGGACAGGCGTGGTGGCTACACCTTC,CASSEALRDRRGGYTF
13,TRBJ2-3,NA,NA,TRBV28,TGTGCCGGCGGTCGAGGGATCCCGGGACAACAGTATTTT,CAGGRGIPGQQYF
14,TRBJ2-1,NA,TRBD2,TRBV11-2,TGTGCCAGCGTGGGACTAGCGGCATACAATGAGCAGTTCTTC,CASVGLAAYNEQFF
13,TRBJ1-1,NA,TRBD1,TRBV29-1,TGCACCGTGCTGACAGGGGGTGACACTGAAGCCTTCTTT,CTVLTGGDTEAFF
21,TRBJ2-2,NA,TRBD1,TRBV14,TGTACCAGCAGCCAATATACACCACACGAATTCCGGGACAGGGCCACCGGGGAGCTGTTTTTT,CTSSQYTPHEFRDRATGELFF
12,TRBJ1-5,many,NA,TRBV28,TGTGCCACAAGGGTAGGCAATCAGCCCCAGCATTTT,CATRVGNQPQHF